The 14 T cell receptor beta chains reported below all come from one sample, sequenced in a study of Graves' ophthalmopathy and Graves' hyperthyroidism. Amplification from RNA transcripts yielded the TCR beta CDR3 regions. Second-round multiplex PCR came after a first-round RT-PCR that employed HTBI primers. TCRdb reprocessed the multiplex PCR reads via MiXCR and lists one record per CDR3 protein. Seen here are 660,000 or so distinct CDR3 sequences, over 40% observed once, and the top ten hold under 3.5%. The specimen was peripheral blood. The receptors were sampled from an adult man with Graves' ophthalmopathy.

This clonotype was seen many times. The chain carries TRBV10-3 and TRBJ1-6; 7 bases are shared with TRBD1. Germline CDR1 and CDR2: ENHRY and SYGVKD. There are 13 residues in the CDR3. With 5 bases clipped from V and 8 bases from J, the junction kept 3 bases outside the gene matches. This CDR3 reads CAISQQGHSPLHF. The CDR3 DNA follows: TGTGCCATCAGTCAACAGGGGCATTCACCCCTCCACTTT.

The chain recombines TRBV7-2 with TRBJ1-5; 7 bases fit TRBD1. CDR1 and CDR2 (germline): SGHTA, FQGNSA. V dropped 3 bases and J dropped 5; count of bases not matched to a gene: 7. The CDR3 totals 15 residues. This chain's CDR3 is CASSLEGGRDQPQHF. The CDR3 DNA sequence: TGTGCCAGCAGCTTGGAAGGGGGCAGGGATCAGCCCCAGCATTTT.

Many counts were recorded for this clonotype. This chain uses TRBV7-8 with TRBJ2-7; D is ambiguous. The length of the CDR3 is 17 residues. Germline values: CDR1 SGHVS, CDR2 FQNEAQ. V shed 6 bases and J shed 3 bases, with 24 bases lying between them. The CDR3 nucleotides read TGTGCCAGCAGTTACCTGCCCAGCACAGCGCACCACTACGAGCAGTACTTC. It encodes CASSYLPSTAHHYEQYF. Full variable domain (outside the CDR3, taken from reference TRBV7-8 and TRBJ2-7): GAGVSQSPRYKVAKRGQDVALRCDPISGHVSLFWYQQALGQGPEFLTYFQNEAQLDKSGLPSDRFFAERPEGSVSTLKIQRTQQEDSAVYLCASSYLPSTAHHYEQYFGPGTRLTVT.

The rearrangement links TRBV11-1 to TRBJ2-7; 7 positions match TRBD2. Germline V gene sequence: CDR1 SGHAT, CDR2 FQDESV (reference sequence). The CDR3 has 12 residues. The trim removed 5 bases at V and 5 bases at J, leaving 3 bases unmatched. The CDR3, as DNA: TGTGCCAGCAGCAACCTAGCGGACGAGCAGTACTTC. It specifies CASSNLADEQYF.

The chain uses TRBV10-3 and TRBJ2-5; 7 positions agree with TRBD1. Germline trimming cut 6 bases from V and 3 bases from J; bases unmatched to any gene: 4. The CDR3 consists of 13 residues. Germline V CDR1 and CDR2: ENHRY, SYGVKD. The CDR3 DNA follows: TGTGCCATCAGCGGGACAGTTAAAGAGACCCAGTACTTC. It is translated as CAISGTVKETQYF.

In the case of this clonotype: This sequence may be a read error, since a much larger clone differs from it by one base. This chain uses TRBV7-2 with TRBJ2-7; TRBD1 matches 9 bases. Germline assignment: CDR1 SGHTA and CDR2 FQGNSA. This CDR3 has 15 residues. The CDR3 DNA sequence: TGTGCCAGCGGCTTTTTAGAGACAGGGGGATACGAGCAGTACTTC. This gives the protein CASGFLETGGYEQYF.

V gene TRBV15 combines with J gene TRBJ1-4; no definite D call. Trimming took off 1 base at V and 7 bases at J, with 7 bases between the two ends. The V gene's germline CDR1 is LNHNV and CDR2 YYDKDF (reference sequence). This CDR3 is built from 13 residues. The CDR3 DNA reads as TGTGCCACCAGCAGAGTCAACACTGAAAAACTGTTTTTT. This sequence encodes CATSRVNTEKLFF.

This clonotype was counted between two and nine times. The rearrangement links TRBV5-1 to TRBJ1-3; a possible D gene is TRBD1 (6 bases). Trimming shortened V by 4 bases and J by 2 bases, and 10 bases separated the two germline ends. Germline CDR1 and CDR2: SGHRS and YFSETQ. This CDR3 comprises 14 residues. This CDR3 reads CASSGEGAGNTIYF. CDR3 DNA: TGCGCCAGCAGCGGAGAGGGGGCTGGAAACACCATATATTTT.

The CDR3 DNA follows: TGTGCCAGCAGCTTAATTGCACAAGAGACCCAGTACTTC. This codes for CASSLIAQETQYF. The chain employs TRBV7-3 and TRBJ2-5; D is unclear. Trimming cost V 1 base and J 2 bases, with 5 bases left between them. The CDR3 covers 13 residues. Looked up from germline, CDR1 is SGHTA and CDR2 is FQGTGA. The variable domain in full, completed from reference TRBV7-3 and TRBJ2-5, reads GAGVSQTPSNKVTEKGKYVELRCDPISGHTALYWYRQSLGQGPEFLIYFQGTGAADDSGLPNDRFFAVRPEGSVSTLKIQRTERGDSAVYLCASSLIAQETQYFGPGTRLLVL.

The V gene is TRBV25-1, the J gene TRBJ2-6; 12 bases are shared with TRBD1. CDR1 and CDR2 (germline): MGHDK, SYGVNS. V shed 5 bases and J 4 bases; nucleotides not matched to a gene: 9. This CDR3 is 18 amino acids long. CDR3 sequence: CASSPPGQGASGANVLTF. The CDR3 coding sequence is TGTGCCAGCAGTCCTCCGGGACAGGGGGCTTCCGGGGCCAACGTCCTGACTTTC. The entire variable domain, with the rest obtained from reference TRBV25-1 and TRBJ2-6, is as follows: EADIYQTPRYLVIGTGKKITLECSQTMGHDKMYWYQQDPGMELHLIHYSYGVNSTEKGDLSSESTVSRIRTEHFPLTLESARPSHTSQYLCASSPPGQGASGANVLTFGAGSRLTVL.

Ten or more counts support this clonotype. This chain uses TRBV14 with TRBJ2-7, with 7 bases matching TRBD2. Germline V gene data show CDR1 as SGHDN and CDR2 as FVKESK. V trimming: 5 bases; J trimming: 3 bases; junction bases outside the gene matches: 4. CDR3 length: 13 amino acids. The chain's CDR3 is CASSEAGNYEQYF. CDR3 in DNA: TGTGCCAGCAGCGAAGCGGGAAACTACGAGCAGTACTTC. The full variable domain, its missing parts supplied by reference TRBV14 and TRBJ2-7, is EAGVTQFPSHSVIEKGQTVTLRCDPISGHDNLYWYRRVMGKEIKFLLHFVKESKQDESGMPNNRFLAERTGGTYSTLKVQPAELEDSGVYFCASSEAGNYEQYFGPGTRLTVT.

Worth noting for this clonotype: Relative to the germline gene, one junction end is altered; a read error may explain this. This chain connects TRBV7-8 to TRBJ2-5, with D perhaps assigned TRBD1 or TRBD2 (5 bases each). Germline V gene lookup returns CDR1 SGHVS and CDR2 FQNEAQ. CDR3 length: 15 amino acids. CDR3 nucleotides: TGTCCCAGCAGCTTAGAAGGGACGGGTAGTGGGCCCCAGTACTTC. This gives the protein CPSSLEGTGSGPQYF.

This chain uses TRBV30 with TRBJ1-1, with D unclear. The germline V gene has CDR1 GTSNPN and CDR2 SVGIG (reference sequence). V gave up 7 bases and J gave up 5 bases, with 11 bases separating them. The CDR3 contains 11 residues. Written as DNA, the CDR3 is TGTGCCTTAACAATTTGGACTGAAGCTTTCTTT. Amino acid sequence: CALTIWTEAFF.

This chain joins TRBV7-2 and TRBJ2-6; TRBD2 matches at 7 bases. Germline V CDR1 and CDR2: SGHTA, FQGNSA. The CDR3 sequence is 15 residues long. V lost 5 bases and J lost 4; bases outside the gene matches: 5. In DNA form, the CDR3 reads TGTGCCAGCAGCGCCAGCGGGATGGGGGCCAACGTCCTGACTTTC. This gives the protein CASSASGMGANVLTF.